A selection of T cell receptor beta chains follows, all from one sample in a study of T cell responses to AZD1222 COVID-19 vaccine. Method: immunoSEQ multiplex PCR; TCRdb's copy keeps in-frame clones and lacks some. This table has about 210,000 clones, roughly 94% appearing once. This sample comprised peripheral blood, obtained 28 days after the second dose of the MenACWY control vaccine. Receptors originate from an adult who received the MenACWY meningococcal vaccine as a control. Each CDR3 is given without its conserved first and last residue.

j_call v_call cdr3_aa
TRBJ2-3 TRBV28 ASSFAGGPIDTQY
TRBJ2-2 TRBV7-2 ASSLARNTGELF
TRBJ1-2 TRBV30 AWSTGQGNYGYT
TRBJ2-6 TRBV30 AWRSGTPNSGANVLT
TRBJ2-7 TRBV9 ASSPQGARGVHEQY
TRBJ2-3 TRBV9 ASSPPSGTRQTDTQY
TRBJ2-1 TRBV28 ASSLWSSGEDNEQF
TRBJ2-7 TRBV5-1 ASSSTSGVTYEQY
TRBJ1-2 TRBV9 ASLSEYGYT
TRBJ1-3 TRBV7-2 ASSLAVTVSGNTIY
TRBJ2-7 TRBV18 ASTNQGYSYEQY
TRBJ2-1 TRBV27 ASSPPLENNEQF
TRBJ2-3 TRBV6-2/TRBV6-3 ASSGTSGTIQITDTQY
TRBJ1-5 TRBV2 ASSSNRGPQPQH
TRBJ1-1 TRBV5-1 ANHNSRAENTEAF
TRBJ2-2 TRBV18 ASSPTGDSGELF
TRBJ2-1 TRBV25-1 ASSAPGGSRHNEQF
TRBJ1-2 TRBV7-9 ASSLSGEAKVGYT
TRBJ1-6 TRBV18 ASSPRGQGGDTLH
TRBJ2-7 TRBV3-1/TRBV3-2 ASSQRGSYEQY
TRBJ1-2 TRBV24-1 ATSDTGSGYT
TRBJ2-7 TRBV30 AWSPGTPVYEQY
TRBJ2-1 TRBV7-2 ASSFTIFGNEQF
TRBJ2-3 TRBV7-9 ASRGVTDTQY
TRBJ2-5 TRBV7-6 ASSLVSRRSETQY
TRBJ2-2 TRBV5-1 ASSFSGTNTGELF
TRBJ2-3 TRBV11-3 ASSSGGSTDTQY
TRBJ1-5 TRBV19 ASRPQLNQPQH
TRBJ2-1 TRBV5-4 ASSLEGFNEQF
TRBJ2-2 TRBV6-4 ASGFLLDGELF
TRBJ2-7 TRBV2 ASIGAGSYEQY
TRBJ1-1 TRBV7-9 ASSMTGQGGTEAF
TRBJ2-5 TRBV27 ASSLEGPRETQY
TRBJ1-6 TRBV5-6 ASSLTVNSPLH
TRBJ1-5 TRBV12-3/TRBV12-4 ASSRQGNQPQH
TRBJ1-4 TRBV24-1 ATSDTGGADEKLF
TRBJ2-4 TRBV30 AWGAAKNIQY
TRBJ1-6 TRBV4-3 ASSQDLGGVDSPLH
TRBJ2-7 TRBV5-6 ASSMGRVEQY
TRBJ1-1 TRBV19 ASGTLMNTEAF
TRBJ1-1 TRBV27 ASSPFGTGEAF
TRBJ2-2 TRBV28 ASSLGHTGELF
TRBJ2-3 TRBV5-5 ASSLPGLAGTDTQY
TRBJ1-5 TRBV25-1 ASGTLRGNQPQH
TRBJ2-7 TRBV5-6 ASSSPPGGPEGSYEQY
TRBJ2-2 TRBV27 ASNSVGGTGELF
TRBJ2-7 TRBV15 ATSRWDAGRSYEQY